This T cell receptor (beta chain) was identified during a study of shared clonotypes between healthy human individuals (dated by TCRdb to 2020 to 2021). In terms of the full investigation: A few men and a couple of women, aged 18 to 49 years, made up the cohort. Per donor, three plates each were used for CD4 naive and CD4 memory, two for CD8 naive, and one for CD8 memory. To estimate repertoire size and how much clonotypes are shared between individuals, the study performed deep sequencing of blood TCR repertoires from a handful of healthy adults. Different laboratories and diverse techniques were used to prepare libraries and sequence TCR repertoires, to increase sequencing depth and limit assay-specific biases. Each donor's leukapheresis produced roughly between roughly 0.85 and 9.5 billion PBMCs.

Comments on this clone: Its cognate antigen has yet to be identified. There are no base qualities to consult, and no much larger clone falls within one base. In the same sample, other DNA sequences code for this CDR3.

Using the deep immunoSEQ assay, TCR CDR3 regions were amplified from genomic DNA by multiplex PCR. For each cell subset, the extracted genomic DNA was distributed evenly across all wells of several immunoSEQ 96-well plates, and each plate served as one replicate. Each replicate PCR for sorted subsets received around 200 ng genomic DNA, equal to about 30,000 T cell genomes. The purified libraries were quantified using a Qubit 3.0 fluorometer, sized with a Bioanalyzer 2100, and then quantified again using the KAPA Library Quantification kit. Every immunoSEQ 96-well plate was sequenced on a separate single-read 150-cycle Illumina NextSeq 550 flow cell. On the authors' methods: The immunoSEQ output contained only junctional sequences without quality scores, so filtering could not match that applied to full-length reads. To assign V/J genes and CDR3, sequences were annotated against IMGT germline references using PyIR, a Python wrapper for IgBLAST v1.9. Reads with weak V/J assignments (E-value above 1e-6), missing CDR3, stop codons, out-of-frame junctions, or ambiguous translated residues were removed. A V3J clonotype was defined by an identical inferred V gene, J gene, and CDR3 amino acid sequence. The percentage overlap between two repertoires was calculated by dividing the number of shared unique clonotypes by the size of the smaller repertoire. Repertoire richness was assessed with RTK rarefaction, the Chao1 estimator, and Recon v2.1 estimates of unobserved clonotypes. OLGA was used to compute generation probabilities for all TCRbeta clonotypes that the gDNA method yielded from a handful of donors. TCRdb retrieved this table from immuneACCESS and kept in-frame rearrangements only. Not all clones are present; in checked studies, unresolved V genes account for under half, and no reason is known for the remainder. D and trimming come from the DNA, and the V and J calls and clone size come from that table. The table for this sample lists 1.5 million to 2.5 million clones; less than 95% of them were counted only once. 0.9% to 1.5% of the sample rests with the top ten.

For the CD8 naive samples, CD45RO-negative cells were positively selected for CCR7, yielding a CD45RA+CCR7+ population from which TemRA cells were excluded. Healthy HIV-negative adults with no recently reported acute infections or vaccinations were included as donors. All donors were Caucasian adults living in Nashville, Tennessee, USA. Blood was obtained by leukapheresis, after which PBMCs were separated by Ficoll-Histopaque density gradient centrifugation and cryopreserved in liquid nitrogen vapor phase. Analytical flow cytometry was used to check the purity and quantity of each magnetically sorted T cell population. Each sorted fraction had its genomic DNA isolated and then quantified by UV absorbance on a Nanodrop 2000c. The research as a whole found: Naive subsets generally had larger estimated clonotype richness than memory subsets. Rarefaction of sorted-subset datasets indicated incomplete sequencing despite the large sequencing depth. Because the study included a small number of donors, the genetic and exposure-history diversity represented was limited. Pairwise subsampling indicated that sequencing depth was expected to affect the degree of clonotype sharing among donors. Across a handful of donors, around 5% of naive CD4, approximately 4% of naive CD8, approximately 2.5% of memory CD4, and approximately 0.4% of memory CD8 clonotypes were shared. Clonotypes shared by all four sorted-subset donors showed higher generation probabilities than non-shared clonotypes. Sampling was restricted to blood, and TCR repertoires in tissues likely differ from the TCR repertoires found in blood.

This TCR was recovered from a man aged 18 to 29 in good health. Material: naive CD8+ T cells sorted from blood. Read against the paper, the sample's cell subset or site label means: CD45RA+CCR7+.

The CDR3 protein sequence reads: CASSWTSGSYEQYF. DNA sequence: TGTGCCAGCAGCTGGACTAGCGGCTCCTACGAGCAGTACTTC. The chain was built from TRBV7-2 and TRBJ2-7, with 10 bases matching TRBD2. According to the germline V gene, CDR1 reads SGHTA and CDR2 reads FQGNSA. Germline trimming: 4 bases from V, 0 bases from J; junction bases outside gene matches: 0. Measured from the cysteine to the phenylalanine, the CDR3 is 14 residues long. Just the 42-base CDR3 DNA is kept, in frame starting at base 1. With all but the CDR3 taken from the reference TRBV7-2 and TRBJ2-7 genes, the full variable domain is: GAGVSQSPSNKVTEKGKDVELRCDPISGHTALYWYRQSLGQGLEFLIYFQGNSAPDKSGLPSDRFSAERTGGSVSTLTIQRTQQEDSAVYLCASSWTSGSYEQYFGPGTRLTVT.